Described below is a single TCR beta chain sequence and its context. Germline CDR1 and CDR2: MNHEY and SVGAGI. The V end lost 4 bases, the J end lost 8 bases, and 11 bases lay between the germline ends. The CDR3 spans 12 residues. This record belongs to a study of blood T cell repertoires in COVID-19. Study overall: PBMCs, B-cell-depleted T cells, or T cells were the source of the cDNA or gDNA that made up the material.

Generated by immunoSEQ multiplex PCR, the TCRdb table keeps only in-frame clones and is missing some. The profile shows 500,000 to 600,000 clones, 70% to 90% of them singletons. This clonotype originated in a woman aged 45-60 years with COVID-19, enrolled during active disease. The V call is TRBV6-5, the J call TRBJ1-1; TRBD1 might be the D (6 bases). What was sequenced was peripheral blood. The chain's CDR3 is CASSSPTGEAFF. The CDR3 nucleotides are TGTGCCAGCAGTTCCCCCACAGGGGAAGCTTTCTTT.